This T cell receptor (beta chain) emerged from a study of human T cells and chemical hapten exposure (dated by TCRdb to the early 2020s). Broadly, across the study: For sensitization, 2% DPC in acetone was applied to an approximately 2 cm by approximately 2 cm area of upper inner arm skin. Weekly therapeutic DPC doses were additionally applied to the scalp of patients throughout the roughly 25-week study period. Libraries were pooled for sequencing, and per-sample TCR yields varied mainly because of small differences in library volumes within the pool. Patch tests used Finn chambers with 0.01% DPC on the upper back, scored after 6 days by International Contact Dermatitis Research Group standards. Blood was sampled from patients pre-sensitization (week 0) and at 2, 6 and about 24 weeks after DPC sensitization. Blood for TCR sequencing was provided by twenty-nine alopecia patients at one to four time points (pre-sensitization, 2, 6 and 24 weeks). The mostly female patient cohort included alopecia areata with under or over 50% scalp involvement, alopecia totalis and alopecia universalis. The study tracked peripheral blood TCR repertoire changes in vivo during primary and secondary sensitization to the hapten diphenylcyclopropenone (DPC) in alopecia patients. What the authors observed across the whole study: Significantly more large CDR3 similarity clusters were formed by expanded TCRs than by pre-sensitization or healthy control sets, consistent with antigen-driven responses. The number of TCRs above 1 in 1000 frequency did not change with DPC sensitization; there was no evidence of global repertoire structure alterations. Patch test score correlated positively with the number of PT1 expanded TCRs, reaching significance at thresholds 8, 16 and 32 but not at 4. Because all patients had alopecia, a presumed autoimmune disease, the immune response of the patients might differ from that of healthy individuals. Repeated subsampling changed both the strength of the expansion versus patch-test correlation and the threshold at which the correlation became significant.

Library generation was performed with RACE. Data came from a NextSeq 500. During library preparation, unique molecular identifiers were attached to individual cDNA molecules so that TCRs could be counted quantitatively and reproducibly. Each blood RNA sample was used to sequence both TCR alpha and TCR beta chains. The paper's processing steps were these. A median of about 87,000 TCRs per sample was observed, with a range of 23,224 to 690,600. V, J and CDR3 annotation of the TCR reads was carried out using the Decombinator software suite. To make PS versus PT1 abundance plots, every sample was subsampled to the same number of TCRs (28,000). Expanded TCRs were defined as absent before sensitization and observed at least eight times at the 2-week time point. TCRdb handled the public reads itself, with Q25 trimming in fastp and clone calling in MiXCR, and kept productive beta chains. Every CDR3 protein is listed once, alongside the most common genes and DNA of its rows. Clone size and V and J calls follow TCRdb, not the original study. The sample table shows tens of thousands of distinct CDR3 sequences, and 9.9% are seen once. The ten largest clones take up around 17% of the sample.

Read against the paper, the sample's time point label means: patch test 3, about 24 weeks after DPC sensitization. The treatment or condition label for this specimen denotes: therapeutic diphenylcyclopropenone sensitization with weekly scalp DPC. At each patch-test visit, blood was drawn before the patch test was applied. Patients were considered eligible if aged 18 to 70, diagnosed with alopecia and deemed suitable for DPC therapy, and patients were excluded if pregnant. Total RNA was isolated from unfractionated whole blood collected in Tempus Blood RNA tubes. This clonotype was observed a few times. Its cognate antigen has yet to be identified. It has no much larger one-base neighbor in the sample; base qualities were not kept. From the germline V gene, CDR1 is SNHLY and CDR2 is FYNNEI. Counted from cysteine to phenylalanine, this CDR3 has 17 amino acids. Left in the record is the CDR3 DNA by itself, 51 bases read in frame from the first base. At the junction V is shortened by 8 bases and J by 1 base, with 18 bases in between.

The sequencing used whole blood, collected in connection with sensitization to the hapten diphenylcyclopropenone (DPC). The receptor was derived from a woman aged 40 to 50 with alopecia areata. Some clones in this sample may be carry-over from other donors' samples. Here the chain combines TRBV2 and TRBJ2-6; the D gene is perhaps TRBD1, on 6 matching bases. This receptor has the CDR3 CASSGATDLSGANVLTF. In nucleotides, the sequence is TGTGCCAGCTCAGGGGCCACCGACCTGTCTGGGGCCAACGTCCTGACTTTC.